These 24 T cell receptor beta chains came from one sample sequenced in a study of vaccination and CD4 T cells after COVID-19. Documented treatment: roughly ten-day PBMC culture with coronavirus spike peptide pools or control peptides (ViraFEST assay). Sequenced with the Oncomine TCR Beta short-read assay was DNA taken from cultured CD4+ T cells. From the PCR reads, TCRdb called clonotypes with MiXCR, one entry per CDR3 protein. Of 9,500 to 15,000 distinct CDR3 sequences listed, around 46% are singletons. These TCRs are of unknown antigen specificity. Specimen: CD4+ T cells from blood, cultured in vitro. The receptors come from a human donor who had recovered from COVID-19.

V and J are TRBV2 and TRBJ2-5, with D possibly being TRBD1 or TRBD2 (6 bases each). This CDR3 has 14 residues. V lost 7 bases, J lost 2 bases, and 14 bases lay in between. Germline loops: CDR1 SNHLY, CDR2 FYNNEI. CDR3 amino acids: CASKGGGGQETQYF. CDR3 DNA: TGTGCCAGCAAGGGCGGAGGGGGACAAGAGACCCAGTACTTC.

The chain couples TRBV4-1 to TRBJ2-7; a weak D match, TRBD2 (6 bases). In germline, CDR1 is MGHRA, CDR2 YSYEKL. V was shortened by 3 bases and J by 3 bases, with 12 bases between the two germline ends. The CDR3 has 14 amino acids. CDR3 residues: CASSQAAGGYEQYF. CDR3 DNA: TGCGCCAGCAGCCAGGCGGCCGGGGGCTACGAGCAGTACTTC.

The CDR3 sequence: CASSPLDPLNTEAFF. CDR3 nucleotides: TGTGCCAGCTCACCCTTAGATCCTCTGAACACTGAAGCTTTCTTT. This rearrangement joins TRBV18 to TRBJ1-1, with D unclear. CDR1 KGHSH and CDR2 LQKENI come from the germline V gene. V lost 3 bases and J 0 bases, leaving 11 bases between the germline ends. The CDR3 totals 15 residues.

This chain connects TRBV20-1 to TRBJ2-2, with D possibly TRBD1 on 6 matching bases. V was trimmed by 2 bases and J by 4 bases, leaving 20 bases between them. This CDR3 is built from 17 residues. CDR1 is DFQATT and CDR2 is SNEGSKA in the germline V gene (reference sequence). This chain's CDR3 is CSARTPGAGQLTGELFF. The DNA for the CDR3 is TGCAGTGCTAGAACCCCAGGGGCAGGACAGCTCACCGGGGAGCTGTTTTTT.

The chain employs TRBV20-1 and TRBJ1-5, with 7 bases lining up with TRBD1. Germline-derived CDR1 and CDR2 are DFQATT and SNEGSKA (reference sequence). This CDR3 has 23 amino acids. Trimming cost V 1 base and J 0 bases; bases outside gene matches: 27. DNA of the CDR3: TGCAGTGCTAGAGGTAGACAGGGCCCTCCTCGTCCAAGGACCCGCTATAGCAATCAGCCCCAGCATTTT. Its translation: CSARGRQGPPRPRTRYSNQPQHF.

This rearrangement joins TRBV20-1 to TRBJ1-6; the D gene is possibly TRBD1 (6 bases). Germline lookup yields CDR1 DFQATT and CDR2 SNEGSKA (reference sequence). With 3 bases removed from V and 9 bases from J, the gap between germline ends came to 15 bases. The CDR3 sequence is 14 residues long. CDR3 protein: CSARTTGGSSPLHF. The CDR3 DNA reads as TGCAGTGCTAGGACGACAGGCGGTAGTTCACCCCTCCACTTT.

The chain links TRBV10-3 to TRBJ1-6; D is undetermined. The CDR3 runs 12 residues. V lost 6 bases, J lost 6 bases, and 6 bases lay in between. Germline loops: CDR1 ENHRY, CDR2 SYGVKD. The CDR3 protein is CAIRAGNSPLHF. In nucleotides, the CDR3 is TGTGCCATCAGAGCTGGTAATTCACCCCTCCACTTT.

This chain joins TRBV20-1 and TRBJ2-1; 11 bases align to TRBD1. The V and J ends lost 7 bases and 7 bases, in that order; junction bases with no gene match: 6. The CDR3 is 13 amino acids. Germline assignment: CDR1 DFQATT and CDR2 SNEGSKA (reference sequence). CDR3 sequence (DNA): TGCAGTGTACTAGGACAGGGGGCGAATGAGCAGTTCTTC. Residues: CSVLGQGANEQFF.

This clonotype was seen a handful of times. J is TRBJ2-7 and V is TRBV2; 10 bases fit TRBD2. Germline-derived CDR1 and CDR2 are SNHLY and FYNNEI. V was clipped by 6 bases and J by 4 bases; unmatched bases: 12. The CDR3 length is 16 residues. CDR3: CASSENLAGASYEQYF. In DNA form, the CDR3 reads TGTGCCAGCAGCGAAAACCTAGCGGGAGCGAGTTACGAGCAGTACTTC.

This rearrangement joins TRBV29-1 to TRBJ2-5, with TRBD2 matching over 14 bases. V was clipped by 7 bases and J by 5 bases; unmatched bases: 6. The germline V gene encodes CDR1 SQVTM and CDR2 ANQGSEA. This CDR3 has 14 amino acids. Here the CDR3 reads CSAAGTSGSETQYF. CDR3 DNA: TGCAGCGCCGCCGGGACTAGCGGGAGTGAGACCCAGTACTTC. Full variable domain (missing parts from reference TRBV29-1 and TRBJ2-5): SAVISQKPSRDICQRGTSLTIQCQVDSQVTMMFWYRQQPGQSLTLIATANQGSEATYESGFVIDKFPISRPNLTFSTLTVSNMSPEDSSIYLCSAAGTSGSETQYFGPGTRLLVL.

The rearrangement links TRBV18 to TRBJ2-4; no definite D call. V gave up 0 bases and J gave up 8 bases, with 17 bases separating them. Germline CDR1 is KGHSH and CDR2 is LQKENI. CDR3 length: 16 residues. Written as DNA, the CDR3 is TGTGCCAGCTCACCACCCGGTCCGGGTCTTCGGGACATTCAGTACTTC. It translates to CASSPPGPGLRDIQYF.

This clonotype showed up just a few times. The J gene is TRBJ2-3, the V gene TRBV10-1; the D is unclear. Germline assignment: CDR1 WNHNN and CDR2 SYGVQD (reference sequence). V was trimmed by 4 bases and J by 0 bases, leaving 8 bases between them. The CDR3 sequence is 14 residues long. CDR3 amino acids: CASSGRMSTDTQYF. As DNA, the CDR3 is TGCGCCAGCAGTGGTAGGATGAGCACAGATACGCAGTATTTT.

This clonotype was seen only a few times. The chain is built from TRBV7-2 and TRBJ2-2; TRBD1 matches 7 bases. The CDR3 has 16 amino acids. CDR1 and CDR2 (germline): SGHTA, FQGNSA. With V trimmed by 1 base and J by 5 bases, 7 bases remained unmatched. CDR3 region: CASSLGSGGWTGELFF. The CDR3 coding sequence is TGTGCCAGCAGCTTAGGGTCAGGGGGTTGGACCGGGGAGCTGTTTTTT.

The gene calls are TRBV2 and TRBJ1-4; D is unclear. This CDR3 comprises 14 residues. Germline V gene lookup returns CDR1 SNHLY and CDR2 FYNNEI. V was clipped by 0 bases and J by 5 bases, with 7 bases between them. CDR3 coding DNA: TGTGCCAGCAGTGAAGCGCTGAGGAATGAAAAACTGTTTTTT. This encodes CASSEALRNEKLFF.

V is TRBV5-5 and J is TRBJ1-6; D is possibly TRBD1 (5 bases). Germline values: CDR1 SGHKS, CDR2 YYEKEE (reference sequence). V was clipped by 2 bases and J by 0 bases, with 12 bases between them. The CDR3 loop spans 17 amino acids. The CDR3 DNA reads TGTGCCAGCAGCTTATCTGGGGCTAGCTCCTATAATTCACCCCTCCACTTT. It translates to CASSLSGASSYNSPLHF.

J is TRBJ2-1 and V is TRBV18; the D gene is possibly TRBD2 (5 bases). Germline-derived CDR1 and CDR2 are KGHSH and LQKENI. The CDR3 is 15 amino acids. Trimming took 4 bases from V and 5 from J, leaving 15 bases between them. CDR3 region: CASSLGLADNNEQFF. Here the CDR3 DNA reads TGTGCCAGCTCACTCGGGCTAGCCGATAACAATGAGCAGTTCTTC.

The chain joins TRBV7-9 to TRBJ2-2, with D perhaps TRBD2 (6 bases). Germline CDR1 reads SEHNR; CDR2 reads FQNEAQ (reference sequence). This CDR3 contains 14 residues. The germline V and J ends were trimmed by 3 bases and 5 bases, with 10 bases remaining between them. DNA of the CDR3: TGTGCCAGCAGCTTTCGGGGAGGTACCGGGGAGCTGTTTTTT. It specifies CASSFRGGTGELFF.

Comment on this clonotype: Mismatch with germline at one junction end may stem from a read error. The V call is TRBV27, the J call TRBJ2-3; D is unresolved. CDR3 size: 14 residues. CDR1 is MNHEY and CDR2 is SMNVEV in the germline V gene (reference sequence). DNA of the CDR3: TGTGCCAGCAGTTTACTAGGGATCACAGATACACAGTATTTT. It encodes CASSLLGITDTQYF.

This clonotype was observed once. CDR3 amino acids: CASSLGMGSGSTEAFF. CDR3 bases: TGTGCCAGCAGCTTAGGCATGGGATCAGGGAGCACTGAAGCTTTCTTT. V is TRBV7-8 and J is TRBJ1-1; D possibly corresponds to TRBD1 (5 bases). The germline V gene encodes CDR1 SGHVS and CDR2 FQNEAQ. V gave up 1 base and J gave up 4 bases, with 16 bases separating them. CDR3 length equals 16 residues.

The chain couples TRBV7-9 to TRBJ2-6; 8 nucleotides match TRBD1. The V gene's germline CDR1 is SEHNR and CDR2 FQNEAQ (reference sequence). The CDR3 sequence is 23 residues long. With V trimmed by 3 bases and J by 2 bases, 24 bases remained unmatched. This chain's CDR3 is CASSFVTIAWLADRAPGANVLTF. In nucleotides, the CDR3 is TGTGCCAGCAGCTTCGTAACAATCGCTTGGTTAGCGGACAGGGCGCCTGGGGCCAACGTCCTGACTTTC.

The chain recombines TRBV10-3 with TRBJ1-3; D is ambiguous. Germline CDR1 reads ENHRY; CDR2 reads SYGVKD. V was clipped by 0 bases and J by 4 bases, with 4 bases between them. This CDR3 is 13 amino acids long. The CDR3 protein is CAISESAGNTIYF. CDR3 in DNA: TGTGCCATCAGTGAGTCGGCCGGAAACACCATATATTTT.

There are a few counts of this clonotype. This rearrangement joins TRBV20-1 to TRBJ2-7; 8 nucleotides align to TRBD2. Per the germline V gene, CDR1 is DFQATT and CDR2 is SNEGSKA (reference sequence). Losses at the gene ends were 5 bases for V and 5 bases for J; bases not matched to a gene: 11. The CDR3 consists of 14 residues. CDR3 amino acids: CSALGGTSFHEQYF. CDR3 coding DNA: TGCAGTGCTTTAGGAGGGACTAGTTTTCACGAGCAGTACTTC.

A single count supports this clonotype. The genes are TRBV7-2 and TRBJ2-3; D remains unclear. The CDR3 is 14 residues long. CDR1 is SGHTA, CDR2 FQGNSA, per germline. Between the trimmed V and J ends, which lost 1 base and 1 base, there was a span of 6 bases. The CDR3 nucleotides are TGTGCCAGCAGCTTAGGGATCGGCACAGATACGCAGTATTTT. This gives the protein CASSLGIGTDTQYF.

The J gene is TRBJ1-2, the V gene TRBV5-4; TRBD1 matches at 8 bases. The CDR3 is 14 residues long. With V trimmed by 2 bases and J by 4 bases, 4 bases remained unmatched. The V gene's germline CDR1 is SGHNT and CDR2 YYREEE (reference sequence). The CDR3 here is CASSFQGQVYGYTF. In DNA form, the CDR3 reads TGTGCCAGCAGCTTCCAGGGACAGGTCTATGGCTACACCTTC. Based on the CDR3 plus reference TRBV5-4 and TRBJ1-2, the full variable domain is ETGVTQSPTHLIKTRGQQVTLRCSSQSGHNTVSWYQQALGQGPQFIFQYYREEENGRGNFPPRFSGLQFPNYSSELNVNALELDDSALYLCASSFQGQVYGYTFGSGTRLTVV.